These 31 T cell receptor beta chains were sequenced from one sample in a study of CD8 T cells in Susac syndrome. Random hexamers were used to reverse transcribe roughly 0.5 to 1 ug of RNA. In TCRdb, the immunoSEQ multiplex PCR reads were re-called with MiXCR into one record per CDR3 protein. The sample consists of about 130,000 distinct CDR3 sequences, around 94% of them appearing once. The specimen was CD4+ T cells from PBMCs. These receptors were taken from a human donor with multiple sclerosis.

The chain combines TRBV5-6 with TRBJ2-7; 10 bases agree with TRBD1. V dropped 5 bases and J dropped 7; count of bases not matched to a gene: 3. This CDR3 is built from 12 residues. Germline V gives CDR1 SGHDT, CDR2 YYEEEE. This chain's CDR3 is CASSRTGGEQYF. The CDR3 DNA follows: TGTGCCAGCAGTCGGACAGGGGGAGAGCAGTACTTC.

The chain has TRBV11-2 and TRBJ2-7; D not resolved. CDR1 and CDR2 from the germline V gene are SGHAT and FQNNGV. The CDR3 has 13 amino acids. The V gene lost 8 bases and the J gene lost 3 bases, with 14 bases spanning the gap. DNA for the CDR3: TGTGCCAGCTCCTCGCAAAGCATCTACGAGCAGTACTTC. Translating it yields CASSSQSIYEQYF.

The chain recombines TRBV30 with TRBJ1-2; TRBD1 matches 7 bases. The junction had 4 bases not matched to a gene; V was cut back by 4 bases and J by 2 bases. Germline-derived CDR1 and CDR2 are GTSNPN and SVGIG (reference sequence). The CDR3 extends over 13 amino acids. CDR3 in amino acids: CAWNTGVNYGYTF. CDR3 sequence (DNA): TGTGCCTGGAATACAGGGGTGAACTATGGCTACACCTTC.

This chain joins TRBV11-2 and TRBJ1-2; tentatively, D is TRBD1 (5 bases). The CDR3 spans 14 residues. Germline values: CDR1 SGHAT, CDR2 FQNNGV. Trimming took off 0 bases at V and 8 bases at J, with 13 bases between the two ends. The DNA of the CDR3 is TGTGCCAGCAGCTTAGATTCGGCAGGGAGGGGCTACACCTTC. Protein product: CASSLDSAGRGYTF.

The V gene is TRBV29-1, the J gene TRBJ1-4; 7 bases are a match to TRBD1. Germline CDR1 is SQVTM and CDR2 is ANQGSEA. CDR3 length equals 13 residues. V was pared by 4 bases and J by 10 bases, with 9 bases of the junction left unmatched. This CDR3 is CSVGVGGEGKLFF. Written as DNA, the CDR3 is TGCAGCGTTGGAGTAGGGGGCGAGGGAAAACTGTTTTTT.

This chain connects TRBV2 to TRBJ2-5, with 7 bases matching TRBD1. CDR1 and CDR2 (germline): SNHLY, FYNNEI. Unmatched junction bases numbered 6, after V lost 9 bases and J lost 2 bases. The CDR3 loop spans 13 amino acids. CDR3 in amino acids: CARATGPQETQYF. The DNA of the CDR3 is TGTGCCAGAGCGACAGGGCCGCAAGAGACCCAGTACTTC.

The CDR3 sequence is CASSYSYGENYGYTF. The CDR3 coding sequence is TGTGCCAGCAGTTACTCGTATGGTGAAAACTATGGCTACACCTTC. The V and J genes are TRBV6-5 and TRBJ1-2; D not certain. V was pared by 0 bases and J by 2 bases, with 10 bases between. This CDR3 region has 15 residues. Germline-derived CDR1 and CDR2 are MNHEY and SVGAGI.

The gene calls are TRBV19 and TRBJ2-2; tentatively, D is TRBD1 (5 bases). Trimming left V 5 bases short and J 4 bases short, with 11 bases between. This CDR3 is 14 amino acids long. The germline gives CDR1 LNHDA, CDR2 SQIVND (reference sequence). The CDR3 loop is CASSRTFLTGELFF. As DNA, the CDR3 is TGTGCCAGTAGTCGGACATTTCTCACCGGGGAGCTGTTTTTT. Complete variable domain (other parts from reference TRBV19 and TRBJ2-2): DGGITQSPKYLFRKEGQNVTLSCEQNLNHDAMYWYRQDPGQGLRLIYYSQIVNDFQKGDIAEGYSVSREKKESFPLTVTSAQKNPTAFYLCASSRTFLTGELFFGEGSRLTVL.

The chain links TRBV5-4 to TRBJ2-4; D gene uncertain. Trimming cost V 4 bases and J 0 bases, with 11 bases left between them. This CDR3 is built from 15 residues. The V gene's germline CDR1 is SGHNT and CDR2 YYREEE (reference sequence). CDR3 nucleotides: TGTGCCAGCAGCGCAGGCGGTATAGCCAAAAACATTCAGTACTTC. This sequence encodes CASSAGGIAKNIQYF.

The chain couples TRBV5-1 to TRBJ1-6; no definite D call. Germline-derived CDR1 and CDR2 are SGHRS and YFSETQ. This CDR3 contains 16 residues. Deletions cut 4 bases from V and 9 bases from J, with 20 bases between. The CDR3 protein is CASSPGLAVVTSPLHF. CDR3 coding DNA: TGCGCCAGCAGCCCCGGTTTGGCAGTCGTAACTTCACCCCTCCACTTT.

This sequence joins TRBV3-1 and TRBJ2-1; TRBD2 matches 13 bases. CDR3 length: 19 residues. Trimming removed 4 bases from V and 0 bases from J; junction bases left unmatched: 9. Germline CDR1 is LGHDT and CDR2 is YNNKEL (reference sequence). The CDR3: CASSRNQLAGGISYNEQFF. In DNA, the CDR3 is TGTGCCAGCAGCCGGAACCAACTAGCGGGAGGGATCTCCTACAATGAGCAGTTCTTC.

This sequence joins TRBV19 and TRBJ2-6, with D unclear. CDR3 length: 16 amino acids. V dropped 5 bases and J dropped 0 bases, with 11 bases sitting between them. The germline V gene encodes CDR1 LNHDA and CDR2 SQIVND (reference sequence). The CDR3 sequence: CASSSGPHSGANVLTF. The CDR3 DNA reads as TGTGCCAGTAGTTCCGGGCCCCACTCTGGGGCCAACGTCCTGACTTTC.

The chain combines TRBV3-1 with TRBJ1-1, with D tentatively TRBD1 (5 bases). This CDR3 contains 13 residues. The V and J ends lost 0 bases and 8 bases respectively, with 10 bases between them. Germline assignment: CDR1 LGHDT and CDR2 YNNKEL (reference sequence). The CDR3 sequence is CASSQDGAPEAFF. The CDR3 bases are TGTGCCAGCAGCCAAGATGGGGCTCCAGAAGCTTTCTTT.

This chain joins TRBV20-1 and TRBJ2-1; tentative D call: TRBD2 (5 bases). This CDR3 contains 15 residues. Germline V gene sequence: CDR1 DFQATT, CDR2 SNEGSKA (reference sequence). Trimming removed 3 bases from V and 9 bases from J, with 21 bases in between. In nucleotides, the CDR3 is TGCAGTGCTAGTACCGGACTTATGCTCCCAATTGAGCAGTTCTTC. This sequence encodes CSASTGLMLPIEQFF.

The genes are TRBV12-3 or TRBV12-4 and TRBJ1-4, with D possibly TRBD1 on 5 matching bases. With 2 bases removed from V and 1 base from J, the gap between germline ends came to 8 bases. This CDR3 comprises 15 residues. Written as DNA, the CDR3 is TGTGCCAGCAGTTTATTCCAGGGAACTAATGAAAAACTGTTTTTT. It encodes CASSLFQGTNEKLFF.

This chain connects TRBV5-1 to TRBJ2-7; 10 nucleotides agree with TRBD2. CDR1 is SGHRS, CDR2 YFSETQ, per germline. The CDR3 is made up of 15 amino acids. The ends lost 1 base at V and 3 bases at J; junction bases unmatched: 4. In DNA, the CDR3 is TGCGCCAGCAGCTTGACGGCTAGCGGGGGCTACGAGCAGTACTTC. It translates to CASSLTASGGYEQYF.

This sequence joins TRBV19 and TRBJ1-1; D is possibly TRBD1 (6 bases). The germline V gene has CDR1 LNHDA and CDR2 SQIVND (reference sequence). Deletions cut 7 bases from V and 1 base from J, with 13 bases between. CDR3 length: 14 amino acids. CDR3 residues: CASTAGHKNTEAFF. The DNA for the CDR3 is TGTGCCAGTACAGCGGGACACAAGAACACTGAAGCTTTCTTT.

This clonotype has only one observation. This chain links TRBV6-6 with TRBJ1-3; no clear D. Germline CDR1 and CDR2: MNHNY and SVGAGI (reference sequence). This CDR3 spans 12 amino acids. The V end lost 7 bases, the J end lost 4 bases, and 8 bases lay between the germline ends. The DNA for the CDR3 is TGTGCCAGCAAAGCCACCGGAAACACCATATATTTT. Protein: CASKATGNTIYF.

Written as DNA, the CDR3 is TGTGCCAGCAGCTCCGGCTGGGGTTACTATGGCTACACCTTC. Protein sequence: CASSSGWGYYGYTF. The V gene is TRBV5-6, the J gene TRBJ1-2; the D is unclear. This CDR3 contains 14 residues. Germline V CDR1 and CDR2: SGHDT, YYEEEE. The V and J ends lost 3 bases and 3 bases respectively, with 12 bases between them.

The chain joins TRBV30 to TRBJ1-5, with D uncertain. The CDR3 covers 12 residues. Germline loops: CDR1 GTSNPN, CDR2 SVGIG (reference sequence). V was shortened by 0 bases and J by 6 bases, with 6 bases between the two germline ends. The CDR3 is CAWSVGPQPQHF. Here the CDR3 DNA reads TGTGCCTGGAGTGTCGGTCCTCAGCCCCAGCATTTT.

The V call is TRBV5-6, the J call TRBJ2-7, with 7 bases lining up with TRBD1. The CDR3 loop spans 12 amino acids. With V trimmed by 4 bases and J by 6 bases, 4 bases remained unmatched. CDR1 is SGHDT and CDR2 is YYEEEE in the germline V gene. CDR3 sequence (DNA): TGTGCCAGCAGCCTGACAGGGATCGAGCAGTACTTC. Translated: CASSLTGIEQYF.

The rearrangement uses TRBV2 and TRBJ2-2, with 7 bases lining up with TRBD1. Germline V gene data show CDR1 as SNHLY and CDR2 as FYNNEI. J was trimmed by 1 base and V by 11 bases; bases with no gene match: 7. This CDR3 spans 14 amino acids. CDR3 sequence reads: CAGRQGRNTGELFF. The DNA of the CDR3 is TGTGCCGGAAGACAGGGAAGGAACACCGGGGAGCTGTTTTTT.

The chain is built from TRBV4-2 and TRBJ1-2, with D tentatively TRBD1 (6 bases). There are 14 residues in the CDR3. CDR1 is LGHNA and CDR2 is YNFKEQ in the germline V gene. Between the trimmed V and J ends, which lost 0 bases and 4 bases, there was a span of 9 bases. The CDR3 DNA is TGTGCCAGCAGCCAAGAGGAACAGGGCTATGGCTACACCTTC. This gives the protein CASSQEEQGYGYTF.

This rearrangement joins TRBV21-1 to TRBJ2-7; the table's D call TRBD1 went unverified against the DNA. TRBV21-1 is an annotated pseudogene. CDR3 length: 15 residues. The CDR3 DNA reads as TGTGCCAGCAGCTGCCTGACAGGGGTCTCCTACGAGCAGTACTTC. Translation gives CASSCLTGVSYEQYF.

The V call is TRBV19, the J call TRBJ2-7; possible D gene TRBD1, 6 bases. Per the germline V gene, CDR1 is LNHDA and CDR2 is SQIVND (reference sequence). The length of the CDR3 is 13 residues. V was clipped by 7 bases and J by 4 bases, with 14 bases between them. DNA for the CDR3: TGTGCCAGTAAGGAAGGGGGAAGGTACGAGCAGTACTTC. Encoded protein: CASKEGGRYEQYF.

The J gene is TRBJ2-7, the V gene TRBV20-1, with D hard to call. The CDR3 is 11 residues long. CDR1 is DFQATT, CDR2 SNEGSKA, per germline (reference sequence). V was pared by 3 bases and J by 5 bases, with 8 bases between. CDR3 coding DNA: TGCAGTGCTAGCAAGCCCAACGAGCAGTACTTC. Translating it yields CSASKPNEQYF.

J is TRBJ2-5 and V is TRBV10-2, with TRBD2 identical over 9 bases. With 8 bases clipped from V and 2 bases from J, the junction kept 3 bases outside the gene matches. CDR1 is WSHSY and CDR2 is SAAADI in the germline V gene. The CDR3 is 13 amino acids. CDR3 nucleotide sequence: TGCGCCAGCGGCCTAGCGGGGCAAGAGACCCAGTACTTC. Its protein product is CASGLAGQETQYF.

The chain uses TRBV5-4 and TRBJ1-1; D is uncertain. Trimming cost V 3 bases and J 4 bases, with 13 bases left between them. The germline gives CDR1 SGHNT, CDR2 YYREEE (reference sequence). CDR3 length equals 14 residues. The CDR3, as DNA: TGTGCCAGCAGCTCAGACCCCCGGCCCACTGAAGCTTTCTTT. This translates into CASSSDPRPTEAFF.

The DNA for the CDR3 is TGTGCCAGCAGTTACTCGACAAGGTCCCAAGAGACCCAGTACTTC. Its protein product is CASSYSTRSQETQYF. The chain has TRBV6-5 and TRBJ2-5; D is undetermined. V shed 0 bases and J shed 1 base, with 9 bases lying between them. CDR1 and CDR2 (germline): MNHEY, SVGAGI. The CDR3 runs to 15 residues.

The chain recombines TRBV2 with TRBJ1-2; D unclear. The CDR3 is 14 amino acids. The V end lost 2 bases, the J end lost 2 bases, and 9 bases lay between the germline ends. Germline V gene sequence: CDR1 SNHLY, CDR2 FYNNEI. The CDR3 loop reads CASSEKRTNYGYTF. Written as DNA, the CDR3 is TGTGCCAGCAGTGAAAAGCGGACGAACTATGGCTACACCTTC.

In nucleotides, the CDR3 is TGTGCCAGCAGCCCCCGGGACAGGGGCGGGAGGTATGGCTACACCTTC. Translated, it gives CASSPRDRGGRYGYTF. This chain uses TRBV3-1 with TRBJ1-2; 10 nucleotides agree with TRBD1. Germline V CDR1 and CDR2: LGHDT, YNNKEL (reference sequence). The V gene end was trimmed by 4 bases and the J gene end by 5 bases; junction bases not matched to a gene: 10. This CDR3 is built from 16 residues.